The T cell receptor (beta chain) under discussion was sequenced for a study of T-cell reconstitution after alpha-beta-depleted transplantation in children. The study's findings and limits: Reportedly, only several hundred clones from non-depleted graft cells drove alpha-beta T-cell counts at about two months. Surviving recipient T cells and thymic progenitors underlay high day-60 TCRbeta diversity in some patients. After one year, T-cell counts and TCRbeta diversity mostly came from new T cells.

Concerning this clonotype: Antigen: not known.

Using unique molecular identifiers, the investigators prepared the TCRbeta library. TCRdb re-called the PCR reads with MiXCR, one entry per CDR3 protein. The repertoire holds 600,000 to 800,000 distinct CDR3 sequences, with 13% as singletons. V lost 8 bases, J lost 4 bases, and 15 bases lay in between. The CDR3 consists of 13 residues. Germline CDR1 ENHRY, CDR2 SYGVKD. The origin of this receptor is a girl aged 2-9 years with congenital amegakaryocytic thrombocytopenia, due to receive a stem cell transplant. Sequenced material: PBMCs, taken before TCRalphabeta/CD19-depleted stem cell transplant. V is TRBV10-3 and J is TRBJ2-7; tentative D call: TRBD1 (5 bases). The chain's CDR3 is CAIALGEGYEQYF. CDR3 coding DNA: TGTGCCATCGCCCTAGGGGAAGGGTACGAGCAGTACTTC.